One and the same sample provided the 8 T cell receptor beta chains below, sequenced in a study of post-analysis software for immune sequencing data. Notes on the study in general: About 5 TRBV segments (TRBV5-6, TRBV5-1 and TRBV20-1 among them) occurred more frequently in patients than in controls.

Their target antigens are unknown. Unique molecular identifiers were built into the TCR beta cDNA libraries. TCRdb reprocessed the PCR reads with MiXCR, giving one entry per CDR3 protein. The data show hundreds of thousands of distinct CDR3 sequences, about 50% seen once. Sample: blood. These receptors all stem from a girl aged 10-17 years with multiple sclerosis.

The CDR3, as DNA: TGTGCCAGCAGCCCACGACTAGCGGGAATAGATACGCAGTATTTT. It yields the protein CASSPRLAGIDTQYF. This sequence joins TRBV11-1 and TRBJ2-3, with 11 bases identical to TRBD2. From germline, CDR1 is SGHAT and CDR2 FQDESV (reference sequence). Germline trimming cut 5 bases from V and 5 bases from J; bases unmatched to any gene: 6. CDR3 length: 15 residues.

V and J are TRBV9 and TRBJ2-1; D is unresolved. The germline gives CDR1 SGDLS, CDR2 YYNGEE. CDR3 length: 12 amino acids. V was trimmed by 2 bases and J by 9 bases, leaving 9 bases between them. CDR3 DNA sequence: TGTGCCAGCAGCGTCGGTTTATCTGAGCAGTTCTTC. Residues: CASSVGLSEQFF.

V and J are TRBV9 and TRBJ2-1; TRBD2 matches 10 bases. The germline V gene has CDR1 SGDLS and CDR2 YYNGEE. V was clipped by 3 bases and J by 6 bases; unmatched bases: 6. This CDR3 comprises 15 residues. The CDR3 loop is CASSGRPSGGNEQFF. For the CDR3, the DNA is TGTGCCAGCAGCGGAAGACCTAGCGGGGGCAATGAGCAGTTCTTC.

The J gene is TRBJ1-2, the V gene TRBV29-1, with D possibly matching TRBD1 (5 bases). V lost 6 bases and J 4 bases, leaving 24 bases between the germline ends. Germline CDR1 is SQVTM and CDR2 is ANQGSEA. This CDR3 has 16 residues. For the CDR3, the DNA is TGCAGCGTAATATCCTCCAGGGCAACCGGTTCCTATGGCTACACCTTC. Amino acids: CSVISSRATGSYGYTF.

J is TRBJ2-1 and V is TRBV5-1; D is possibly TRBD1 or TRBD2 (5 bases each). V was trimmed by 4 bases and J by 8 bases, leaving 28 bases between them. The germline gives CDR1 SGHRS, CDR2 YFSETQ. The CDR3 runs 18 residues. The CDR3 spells CASSPGGFRDALRDEQFF. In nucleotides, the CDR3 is TGCGCCAGCAGCCCGGGTGGGTTCCGGGACGCCCTTAGGGATGAGCAGTTCTTC.

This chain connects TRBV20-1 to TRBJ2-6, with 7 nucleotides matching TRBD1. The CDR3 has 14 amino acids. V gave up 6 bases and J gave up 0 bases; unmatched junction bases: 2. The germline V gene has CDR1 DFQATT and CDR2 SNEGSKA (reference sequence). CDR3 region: CSAGDSSGANVLTF. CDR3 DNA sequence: TGCAGTGCCGGGGACAGCTCTGGGGCCAACGTCCTGACTTTC.

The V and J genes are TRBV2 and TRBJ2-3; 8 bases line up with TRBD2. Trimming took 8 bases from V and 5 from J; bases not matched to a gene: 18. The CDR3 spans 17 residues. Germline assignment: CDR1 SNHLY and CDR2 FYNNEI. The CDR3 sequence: CASPYFSQREFRDTQYF. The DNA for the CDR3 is TGTGCCAGCCCGTACTTCTCCCAGCGGGAGTTTCGAGATACGCAGTATTTT.

The CDR3: CSVEDFYGYTF. In nucleotides, the CDR3 is TGCAGCGTTGAGGACTTCTATGGCTACACCTTC. The J gene is TRBJ1-2, the V gene TRBV29-1; D unclear. CDR3 length: 11 residues. The germline CDR1 and CDR2 sequences are SQVTM and ANQGSEA. The V end was cut by 3 bases, the J end by 4 bases, with 6 bases between.